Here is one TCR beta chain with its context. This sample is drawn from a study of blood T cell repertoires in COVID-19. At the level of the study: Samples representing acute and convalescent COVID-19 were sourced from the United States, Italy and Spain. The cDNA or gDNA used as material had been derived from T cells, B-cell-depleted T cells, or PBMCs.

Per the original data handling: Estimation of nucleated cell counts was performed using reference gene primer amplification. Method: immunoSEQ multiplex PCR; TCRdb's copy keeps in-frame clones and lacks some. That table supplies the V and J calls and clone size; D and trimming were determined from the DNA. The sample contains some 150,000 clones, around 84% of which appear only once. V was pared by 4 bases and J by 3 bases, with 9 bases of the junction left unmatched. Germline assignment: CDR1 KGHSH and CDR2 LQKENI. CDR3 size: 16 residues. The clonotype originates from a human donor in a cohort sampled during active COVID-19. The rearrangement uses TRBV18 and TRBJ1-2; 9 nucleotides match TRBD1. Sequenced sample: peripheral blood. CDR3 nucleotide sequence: TGTGCCAGCTCACTGGGGGTAACAGGGGGCGACTATGGCTACACCTTC. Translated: CASSLGVTGGDYGYTF. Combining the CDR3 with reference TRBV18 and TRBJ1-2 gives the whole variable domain NAGVMQNPRHLVRRRGQEARLRCSPMKGHSHVYWYRQLPEEGLKFMVYLQKENIIDESGMPKERFSAEFPKEGPSILRIQQVVRGDSAAYFCASSLGVTGGDYGYTFGSGTRLTVV.